This is a list of T cell receptor beta chains from one sample in a study of cytomegalovirus exposure and HLA in healthy donors. Here immunoSEQ multiplex PCR was the method, and the copy in TCRdb shows in-frame clones only, minus some. Altogether some 130,000 clones are present, about 68% being singletons, with the ten largest covering 1.5% to 2%. The material sequenced was PBMCs. These receptors all stem from a human donor in good health. The CDR3 runs from the conserved cysteine through the conserved F or W. Fields, in order: J gene, D gene, clone size, V gene, CDR3 protein, CDR3 DNA. D genes are given only for firm matches. Expanded clones get a size class; other rows say once, few or many, or leave the size out.

j_call: TRBJ1-6; d_call: TRBD1; clone_size: few; v_call: TRBV13; cdr3_aa: CASLNRAGGSPLHF; cdr3_nt: TGTGCCAGCCTCAACCGGGCAGGGGGTTCACCCCTCCACTTT
j_call: TRBJ2-2; d_call: TRBD2; clone_size: few; v_call: TRBV9; cdr3_aa: CASRKDYREDATGELFF; cdr3_nt: TGTGCCAGCAGAAAGGACTACCGGGAGGACGCCACCGGGGAGCTGTTTTTT
j_call: TRBJ1-3; d_call: NA; clone_size: few; v_call: TRBV6-5; cdr3_aa: CASSPGGAGGNTIYF; cdr3_nt: TGTGCCAGCAGTCCCGGCGGGGCGGGTGGAAACACCATATATTTT
j_call: TRBJ2-7; d_call: NA; clone_size: NA; v_call: TRBV5-1; cdr3_aa: CASSLGAGYEQYF; cdr3_nt: TGCGCCAGCAGCTTGGGGGCGGGGTACGAGCAGTACTTC
j_call: TRBJ2-2; d_call: TRBD1; clone_size: NA; v_call: TRBV29-1; cdr3_aa: CSGMGQDRTGELFF; cdr3_nt: TGCAGCGGGATGGGACAGGACCGCACCGGGGAGCTGTTTTTT
j_call: TRBJ1-3; d_call: NA; clone_size: NA; v_call: TRBV19; cdr3_aa: CASSISQITSSGNTIYF; cdr3_nt: TGTGCCAGTAGTATCTCACAGATAACGAGTTCTGGAAACACCATATATTTT
j_call: TRBJ1-1; d_call: NA; clone_size: NA; v_call: TRBV27; cdr3_aa: CASISVGGVNTEAFF; cdr3_nt: TGTGCCAGCATCTCTGTAGGGGGGGTGAACACTGAAGCTTTCTTT
j_call: TRBJ2-1; d_call: NA; clone_size: NA; v_call: TRBV11-2; cdr3_aa: CASSLGLANNEQFF; cdr3_nt: TGTGCCAGCAGCTTAGGGCTAGCCAACAATGAGCAGTTCTTC
j_call: TRBJ2-6; d_call: TRBD2; clone_size: NA; v_call: TRBV28; cdr3_aa: CASSPGDVTGGGVLTF; cdr3_nt: TGTGCCAGCAGTCCCGGGGACGTCACGGGGGGGGGCGTCCTGACTTTC
j_call: TRBJ2-2; d_call: NA; clone_size: NA; v_call: TRBV5-1; cdr3_aa: CASSGTSSNTGELFF; cdr3_nt: TGCGCCAGCAGCGGAACTAGCAGTAACACCGGGGAGCTGTTTTTT
j_call: TRBJ2-2; d_call: TRBD1; clone_size: NA; v_call: TRBV29-1; cdr3_aa: CSVKGTGGAGELFF; cdr3_nt: TGCAGCGTCAAGGGGACAGGGGGCGCGGGGGAGCTGTTTTTT
j_call: TRBJ2-6; d_call: NA; clone_size: NA; v_call: TRBV5-1; cdr3_aa: CASSAVPGANVLTF; cdr3_nt: TGCGCCAGCAGCGCGGTCCCGGGGGCCAACGTCCTGACTTTC
j_call: TRBJ1-2; d_call: TRBD1; clone_size: NA; v_call: TRBV19; cdr3_aa: CASSPRDREAHGYTF; cdr3_nt: TGTGCCAGTAGTCCCCGGGACAGGGAAGCGCATGGCTACACCTTC
j_call: TRBJ1-3; d_call: NA; clone_size: NA; v_call: TRBV7-3; cdr3_aa: CASSLSLGDTIYF; cdr3_nt: TGTGCCAGCAGCTTGTCCCTCGGGGACACCATATATTTT
j_call: TRBJ2-5; d_call: TRBD1; clone_size: NA; v_call: TRBV28; cdr3_aa: CASSKGAMETQYF; cdr3_nt: TGTGCCAGCAGTAAGGGGGCTATGGAGACCCAGTACTTC
j_call: TRBJ2-3; d_call: TRBD2; clone_size: NA; v_call: TRBV7-6; cdr3_aa: CASSLSGSGIILGTDTQYF; cdr3_nt: TGTGCCAGCAGCTTGTCGGGTAGCGGGATAATCCTCGGCACAGATACGCAGTATTTT
j_call: TRBJ2-1; d_call: NA; clone_size: NA; v_call: TRBV9; cdr3_aa: CASSALGDWRDNEQFF; cdr3_nt: TGTGCCAGCAGCGCCCTTGGCGACTGGCGAGACAATGAGCAGTTCTTC
j_call: TRBJ2-3; d_call: TRBD2; clone_size: NA; v_call: TRBV7-3; cdr3_aa: CASSPRGLGSTDTQYF; cdr3_nt: TGTGCCAGCAGCCCGCGGGGACTAGGTAGCACAGATACGCAGTATTTT
j_call: TRBJ1-1; d_call: NA; clone_size: NA; v_call: TRBV28; cdr3_aa: CASNLRANTEAFF; cdr3_nt: TGTGCCAGCAACCTCAGGGCGAACACTGAAGCTTTCTTT
j_call: TRBJ1-1; d_call: NA; clone_size: NA; v_call: TRBV28; cdr3_aa: CASSLVDRLAEAFF; cdr3_nt: TGTGCCAGCAGTTTAGTTGACAGGTTGGCTGAAGCTTTCTTT
j_call: TRBJ2-7; d_call: TRBD1; clone_size: once; v_call: TRBV2; cdr3_aa: CASRRGDRSYEQYF; cdr3_nt: TGTGCCAGCAGAAGAGGGGACAGATCCTACGAGCAGTACTTC
j_call: TRBJ2-5; d_call: TRBD2; clone_size: NA; v_call: TRBV28; cdr3_aa: CASSSPALAGGETQYF; cdr3_nt: TGTGCCAGCAGTTCCCCCGCGCTAGCGGGAGGAGAGACCCAGTACTTC
j_call: TRBJ2-7; d_call: NA; clone_size: few; v_call: TRBV6-5; cdr3_aa: CASSDGSSYEQYF; cdr3_nt: TGTGCCAGCAGTGACGGGAGCTCCTACGAGCAGTACTTC
j_call: TRBJ2-7; d_call: NA; clone_size: NA; v_call: TRBV6-1; cdr3_aa: CASISREQYF; cdr3_nt: TGTGCCAGCATTTCGCGAGAGCAGTACTTC
j_call: TRBJ1-2; d_call: TRBD1; clone_size: few; v_call: TRBV11-2; cdr3_aa: CASSQDRNYGYTF; cdr3_nt: TGTGCCAGCAGCCAGGACAGGAACTATGGCTACACCTTC
j_call: TRBJ1-2; d_call: NA; clone_size: NA; v_call: TRBV20-1; cdr3_aa: CSASPSSYTF; cdr3_nt: TGCAGTGCTTCCCCATCTAGCTACACCTTC
j_call: TRBJ1-2; d_call: NA; clone_size: few; v_call: TRBV2; cdr3_aa: CASSEYGGSGYTF; cdr3_nt: TGTGCCAGCAGTGAATACGGGGGTAGTGGCTACACCTTC
j_call: TRBJ1-2; d_call: TRBD1; clone_size: NA; v_call: TRBV11-3; cdr3_aa: CASSNTGTGYGYTF; cdr3_nt: TGTGCCAGCAGCAACACCGGGACAGGGTATGGCTACACCTTC
j_call: TRBJ2-5; d_call: NA; clone_size: NA; v_call: TRBV28; cdr3_aa: CASSLAGGGETQYF; cdr3_nt: TGTGCCAGCAGTTTGGCCGGGGGAGGAGAGACCCAGTACTTC
j_call: TRBJ1-5; d_call: TRBD1; clone_size: NA; v_call: TRBV18; cdr3_aa: CASSQWTGGRGGNQPQHF; cdr3_nt: TGTGCCAGCTCACAATGGACAGGGGGCAGAGGTGGCAATCAGCCCCAGCATTTT
j_call: TRBJ1-1; d_call: NA; clone_size: few; v_call: TRBV5-4; cdr3_aa: CASSLIPTDTEAFF; cdr3_nt: TGTGCCAGCAGCTTAATTCCGACAGACACTGAAGCTTTCTTT
j_call: TRBJ1-3; d_call: TRBD1; clone_size: NA; v_call: TRBV7-9; cdr3_aa: CASSFRSLTGQAHGNTIYF; cdr3_nt: TGTGCCAGCAGCTTTAGGTCTCTGACAGGGCAGGCACATGGAAACACCATATATTTT
j_call: TRBJ1-6; d_call: NA; clone_size: NA; v_call: TRBV6-5; cdr3_aa: CASSYLNSPLHF; cdr3_nt: TGTGCCAGCAGTTACCTAAATTCACCCCTCCACTTT
j_call: TRBJ2-7; d_call: NA; clone_size: NA; v_call: TRBV9; cdr3_aa: CASSRRGAPGSYEQYF; cdr3_nt: TGTGCCAGCAGCCGCAGGGGGGCGCCGGGGTCCTACGAGCAGTACTTC
j_call: TRBJ1-2; d_call: TRBD1; clone_size: NA; v_call: TRBV5-1; cdr3_aa: CASSGRDRGHYGYTF; cdr3_nt: TGCGCCAGCAGCGGCCGGGACAGGGGTCACTATGGCTACACCTTC
j_call: TRBJ2-1; d_call: NA; clone_size: NA; v_call: TRBV7-9; cdr3_aa: CASSSMRLYEQFF; cdr3_nt: TGTGCCAGCAGCTCGATGCGGCTTTATGAGCAGTTCTTC
j_call: TRBJ2-1; d_call: TRBD1; clone_size: NA; v_call: TRBV15; cdr3_aa: CAARDRGRREQFF; cdr3_nt: TGTGCCGCCCGGGACAGGGGACGTCGTGAGCAGTTCTTC
j_call: TRBJ2-3; d_call: NA; clone_size: NA; v_call: TRBV28; cdr3_aa: CASSLGGLTQYF; cdr3_nt: TGTGCCAGCAGTTTGGGGGGGCTTACGCAGTATTTT
j_call: TRBJ2-1; d_call: TRBD2; clone_size: few; v_call: TRBV19; cdr3_aa: CASSNLAGEGEQFF; cdr3_nt: TGTGCCAGTAGTAATCTAGCGGGAGAAGGTGAGCAGTTCTTC
j_call: TRBJ1-5; d_call: TRBD1; clone_size: NA; v_call: TRBV7-8; cdr3_aa: CASSLDRDNKQPQHF; cdr3_nt: TGTGCCAGCAGCCTGGACAGGGATAACAAACAGCCCCAGCATTTT
j_call: TRBJ2-2; d_call: NA; clone_size: NA; v_call: TRBV11-2; cdr3_aa: CASSSLPPTITGELFF; cdr3_nt: TGTGCCAGCAGCTCCCTCCCTCCGACTATCACCGGGGAGCTGTTTTTT
j_call: TRBJ1-4; d_call: NA; clone_size: NA; v_call: TRBV7-2; cdr3_aa: CASSRGTLGINEKLFF; cdr3_nt: TGTGCCAGCAGCCGAGGGACACTGGGTATTAATGAAAAACTGTTTTTT
j_call: TRBJ2-3; d_call: TRBD2; clone_size: NA; v_call: TRBV27; cdr3_aa: CASSLWGLAGDTDTQYF; cdr3_nt: TGTGCCAGCAGTTTATGGGGACTAGCGGGTGACACAGATACGCAGTATTTT
j_call: TRBJ2-1; d_call: NA; clone_size: NA; v_call: TRBV29-1; cdr3_aa: CSAWAQVPRFDEQFF; cdr3_nt: TGCAGCGCCTGGGCCCAGGTACCTCGCTTCGATGAGCAGTTCTTC
j_call: TRBJ2-1; d_call: TRBD1; clone_size: NA; v_call: TRBV7-8; cdr3_aa: CASSSLQGAFF; cdr3_nt: TGTGCCAGCAGCTCTCTTCAGGGGGCGTTCTTC
j_call: TRBJ2-1; d_call: TRBD2; clone_size: once; v_call: TRBV10-3; cdr3_aa: CAIRGAGGSSYNEQFF; cdr3_nt: TGTGCCATCAGAGGAGCGGGAGGGTCCTCCTACAATGAGCAGTTCTTC
j_call: TRBJ2-7; d_call: TRBD2; clone_size: NA; v_call: TRBV10-3; cdr3_aa: CAISPSPGLAASSYEQYF; cdr3_nt: TGTGCCATCAGTCCTAGCCCGGGACTAGCGGCCAGCTCCTACGAGCAGTACTTC
j_call: TRBJ1-5; d_call: TRBD1; clone_size: few; v_call: TRBV5-1; cdr3_aa: CASSPGTGNQPQHF; cdr3_nt: TGCGCCAGCAGCCCTGGGACAGGGAATCAGCCCCAGCATTTT
j_call: TRBJ2-1; d_call: TRBD2; clone_size: NA; v_call: TRBV15; cdr3_aa: CATSSLAGSYNEQFF; cdr3_nt: TGTGCCACCAGCAGCCTAGCGGGATCCTACAATGAGCAGTTCTTC
j_call: TRBJ2-1; d_call: NA; clone_size: once; v_call: TRBV6-1; cdr3_aa: CASRAADSYNEQFF; cdr3_nt: TGTGCCAGCAGAGCGGCCGACTCCTACAATGAGCAGTTCTTC
j_call: TRBJ1-3; d_call: NA; clone_size: NA; v_call: TRBV6-5; cdr3_aa: CASSPQSLTGNTIYF; cdr3_nt: TGTGCCAGCAGCCCACAGTCGCTCACTGGAAACACCATATATTTT
j_call: TRBJ1-4; d_call: NA; clone_size: few; v_call: TRBV11-2; cdr3_aa: CASSLSFQGWGEKLFF; cdr3_nt: TGTGCCAGCAGCTTATCTTTTCAGGGGTGGGGTGAAAAACTGTTTTTT
j_call: TRBJ1-2; d_call: NA; clone_size: NA; v_call: TRBV6-5; cdr3_aa: CASSYSSRTVGDGYTF; cdr3_nt: TGTGCCAGCAGTTACTCGTCCCGGACAGTGGGAGATGGCTACACCTTC
j_call: TRBJ2-7; d_call: TRBD2; clone_size: few; v_call: TRBV7-2; cdr3_aa: CASRTPSGDEQYF; cdr3_nt: TGTGCCAGCAGGACCCCTAGCGGCGACGAGCAGTACTTC